The rows below give T cell receptor beta chains drawn from one sample of a study of radiotherapy plus CTLA-4 blockade in lung cancer. Some clones are missing from TCRdb's copy, which holds only in-frame ones; the method was immunoSEQ multiplex PCR. Counted here are about 90,000 clones, around 81% occurring once; the ten biggest clones make up roughly 15%. Sequencing used peripheral blood, obtained from a patient treated with radiotherapy plus ipilimumab. Receptors originate from a human donor with non-small cell lung cancer that progressed on radiotherapy plus ipilimumab. Both conserved end residues are part of each CDR3. A D gene is named only where the DNA matches it firmly. Expanded clones get a size class; other rows say once, few or many, or leave the size out.

>TRBV14|.|TRBJ1-3|.
TGTGCCAGCAGCCGTGGCTCTGGAAACACCATATATTTT
CASSRGSGNTIYF
>TRBV18|.|TRBJ2-3|.
TGTGCCAGCTCACACACATACCAGGACATTAGCACAGATACGCAGTATTTT
CASSHTYQDISTDTQYF
>TRBV5-4|.|TRBJ1-5|.
TGTGCCAGCAGCTTGGACGGGACTCCTCAGCCCCAGCATTTT
CASSLDGTPQPQHF
>TRBV15|few|TRBJ1-3|.
TGTGCCACCAGCAGAGACCAGGGGACACTCGGAAACACCATATATTTT
CATSRDQGTLGNTIYF
>TRBV6-5|.|TRBJ2-5|.
TGTGCCAGCAGGCCCGGGGACATCTGGCAGACCCAGTACTTC
CASRPGDIWQTQYF
>TRBV4-1|few|TRBJ1-1|TRBD1
TGCGCCAGCAGCCAAGATAATAGGGGGCGAGCTTTCTTT
CASSQDNRGRAFF
>TRBV16|.|TRBJ1-1|.
TGTGCCAGCAGCCAATCCGTAGGTGAAGCTTTCTTT
CASSQSVGEAFF
>TRBV18|.|TRBJ2-7|TRBD2
TGTGCCAGCTCACCGATAGGACTAGTTAGCCGTGAGAGGGCCTACGAGCAGTACTTC
CASSPIGLVSRERAYEQYF
>TRBV5-1|.|TRBJ2-7|.
TGCGCCAGCAGCTCGGACAGTCCAACCTACGAGCAGTACTTC
CASSSDSPTYEQYF
>TRBV7-6|.|TRBJ2-1|.
TGTGCCAGCAGCTCCCGTAATGAGCAGTTCTTC
CASSSRNEQFF
>TRBV14|.|TRBJ2-3|TRBD1
TGTGCCAGCAGCCCCAGGGGGCGTACAGATACGCAGTATTTT
CASSPRGRTDTQYF
>TRBV5-1|.|TRBJ1-1|.
TGCGCCAGCAGCGACCGGACGGGAAACACTGAAGCTTTCTTT
CASSDRTGNTEAFF
>TRBV14|.|TRBJ1-6|.
TGTGCCAGCAGCCGGGGCTCAGCGTGGGACTCCTATAATTCACCCCTCCACTTT
CASSRGSAWDSYNSPLHF
>TRBV11-2|.|TRBJ2-3|TRBD2
TGTGCCGGAACTAGCGGAGGGACAGATACGCAGTATTTT
CAGTSGGTDTQYF
>TRBV7-2|few|TRBJ2-7|.
TGTGCCAGCAGCCTCTGGGAGGGGGCCTACGAGCAGTACTTC
CASSLWEGAYEQYF
>TRBV29-1|.|TRBJ2-7|.
TGCAGCGTTGGCTGGTCCTACGAGCAGTACTTC
CSVGWSYEQYF
>TRBV7-9|.|TRBJ1-2|.
TGTGCCAGCAGCTCCCTCAAGTACTATGGCTACACCTTC
CASSSLKYYGYTF
>TRBV5-6|.|TRBJ2-1|.
TGTGCCAGCAGCATTCCCGTACCCAATGAGCAGTTCTTC
CASSIPVPNEQFF
>TRBV9|.|TRBJ2-3|.
TGTGCCAGCAGCTTGGGCGGGGGCACAGATACGCAGTATTTT
CASSLGGGTDTQYF
>TRBV7-9|.|TRBJ1-5|.
TGTGCCAGCAGCTTAGCGGCGAATCAGCCCCAGCATTTT
CASSLAANQPQHF